Given below is one TCR beta chain in context. Its antigen has not been determined. No base quality values were provided; no much bigger clone lies one nucleotide off. The library relied on the immunoSEQ multiplex PCR assay. For the multiplex PCR, a mixture combining 60 forward primers for TCR Vbeta segments and 13 reverse primers for TCR Jbeta segments was used. Amplification of the CDR3 region of rearranged TCR beta genes was performed with a multiplex PCR assay on genomic DNA. The Illumina HiSeq System was used to sequence the amplified TCR beta libraries as 87-base-pair reads. From the authors' description of their analysis: In a later analysis, tens of millions of unique TCR beta chains were counted across the approximately 620 repertoires, and roughly 11 million of these chains were shared by at least two donors. A nearest-neighbor algorithm error-corrected the raw reads and collapsed the reads into unique sequences, merging closely related sequences to remove PCR and sequencing errors. Alignment of CDR3 sequences to IMGT reference sequences was used to assign V, D and J gene segments. Each retained sequence needed at least a six-nucleotide match to both a V gene segment and a J gene segment. Rearrangements were classified as productive when the CDR3 lacked stop codons and remained in frame with V and J, and all other rearrangements were classified as non-productive. Following IMGT convention, CDR3 was defined as the stretch from the second conserved V-encoded cysteine up to the conserved J-encoded phenylalanine. In an earlier analysis of around 540 of the donors, sequences lacking an unambiguous match to a single V gene segment were excluded. In an earlier analysis of approximately 550 of the donors, V segments were called functional above 56.7% productive rearrangements and were called segregating when the between-donor standard deviation exceeded 5%. To diagnose cytomegalovirus status from the catalog of TCR beta chain sequences, a statistical classification framework was built. In a later analysis, TCR nucleotide sequences were compared against IMGT/GENE-DB human TR gene sequences so that V and J genes could be assigned. In a later analysis, CDR3 sequences and most-parsimonious VDJ recombination scenarios were assigned using the TCRdist pipeline. In a later analysis, each TCR beta chain was defined by its CDR3 amino acid sequence together with its V-gene family, and reads without a unique V-gene family were excluded. As a way to deal with suspected cross-contamination and a sequencing artifact, a later analysis dropped 500 to 700 nucleotide sequences that were highly shared and had low generation probability. In a later analysis, a clonal expansion index was calculated for each public chain from normalized within-repertoire ranks of inferred template counts. A later analysis computed generation probabilities with a VDJ recombination model fitted to out-of-frame rearrangements, and checked the results against IGoR. In a later analysis, hypergeometric tests were used to score TCR-TCR, TCR-HLA and TCR-CMV co-occurrence, with a repertoire-size bias correction applied to TCR pairs. In a later analysis, false discovery rates were estimated by permuting HLA or CMV assignments 20 times. In a later analysis, co-occurring TCRs were grouped using DBSCAN, and TCRdist sequence similarity was added for clustering within HLA-allele-positive subsets. Repertoires with fewer than 30,000 or more than 120,000 public chains were left out of co-occurrence clustering, as were four to six repertoires with anomalous nucleotide sharing. Here the immuneACCESS table is served through TCRdb, limited to in-frame sequences with V and J called. Missing clones are a known gap in these copies; in checked studies unresolved V genes cover under half, and the rest lacks a known reason. D and trimming were read from the DNA, whereas the V and J calls and clone size are those reported in that table. This sample lists more than 90,000 clones; roughly 80% were detected once. The top ten constitute over 20% of the sample.

The cohort comprised 670 or so healthy bone marrow donors. At the time of sampling, every cohort member was nominally healthy, though immune exposures that went unrecorded were likely present. The donor tested CMV seropositive, placing the donor among the approximately 310 seropositive members of the cohort. Every donor gave a peripheral blood sample, and the peripheral blood mononuclear cells from that sample were used for TCR beta sequencing. The Qiagen DNeasy Blood Extraction Kit was used to extract genomic DNA from the blood cell samples. This record belongs to a study of cytomegalovirus exposure and HLA in healthy donors (dated by TCRdb to about 2017). With regard to the full study: According to an earlier analysis of 587 of the donors, roughly 180 million T cells yielded 117 million unique TCR beta sequences and around 280 Gb of sequence data. An early release that covered some 640 HLA-typed donors contained around 300 gigabases of sequencing data and 65 million to 100 million unique TCR sequences. Of the 300 to 400 genotyped donors, about 80% fell in the genetic ancestry cluster associated with self-reported Caucasian donors. The study aimed to test whether signatures of past pathogen exposure could be identified by cataloging public T cell receptors. The T cell repertoires of several hundred subjects were profiled by immunosequencing and related to cytomegalovirus serostatus. Besides the first cohort of 550 to 750 subjects, a separate validation cohort made up of roughly 120 different subjects was used. High-throughput TCR immunosequencing, statistical association of individual TCRs with disease status, and machine learning were combined to predict cytomegalovirus infection status. In a later analysis, previously published TCR beta repertoires from several hundred donors were re-analyzed and high-resolution HLA genotyping was added so that TCR occurrence patterns could be studied. Rather than drawing on any new phenotypic data, the later analysis identified candidate immune exposures from TCR beta sequences and the way those sequences occurred across donors. To decide whether each TCR beta V gene segment behaved as functional or pseudogenic, an earlier analysis of some 600 of the donors relied on high-throughput TCR beta sequencing. Donor age, sex, ethnicity and CMV serostatus were compiled alongside the repertoire data. A later genetic analysis used genome-wide SNP genotypes for about 65% of the roughly 670 donors, treating that subset as a discovery cohort. All discovery cohort repertoires had been generated using a single sequencing platform. HLA typing included class I and class II loci at four-digit resolution. Typing coverage varied by locus: roughly 620-640 donors for A, B, C, DRB1 and DQB1; about 520 for DQA1; around 570 for DPA1; more than 450 for DPB1. Four to six DR-DQ haplotypes were handled as single units for association and clustering, since linkage in the cohort was strong. On average, approximately 250,000 unique TCR beta nucleotide sequences were sequenced per donor among some 430 genotyped donors of the cohort, with roughly 18% of those sequences being non-productive. Study-level results and caveats: A further reported finding was that TCR beta sequences accurately predicted the HLA-A and HLA-B alleles for most subjects in the first cohort. For the cohort, immune exposure information was limited to CMV serostatus. Cytomegalovirus status was reported to be diagnosed by the classifier with high specificity and sensitivity in both the original and validation cohorts. The authors suggested that the approach could potentially be extended to other disease states and immunological phenotypes. A later analysis associated 16,951 TCR beta sequences with specific HLA alleles at a false discovery rate of 0.05. The presence/absence analyses assumed that sequencing depth was roughly uniform across donors, and that assumption may not be true. A cluster of highly shared sequence variants was judged likely to represent a technical artifact of the sequencing pipeline. A total of around 150 TCR beta chains were listed by the study as associated with cytomegalovirus. Linkage disequilibrium might explain the correlated functional status among segregating V segments, but an unknown experimental factor could not be ruled out. An association between a missense DCLRE1C variant and V-gene and J-gene trimming of TCR beta chains was found in a later genetic analysis and replicated in an independent cohort. Because counts were too low, fewer than 20 rarely observed V segments, including chromosome 9 orphons, were excluded from the earlier analysis of 587 of the donors. According to a later analysis, TCR association rates differed among HLA loci, with DRB1 alleles showing the most associated TCRs and HLA-C alleles showing the fewest. The cohort was sequenced for TCR beta chains only, and without alpha or paired-chain data the features that could be detected were limited. According to a later genetic analysis, donors in an Asian-associated ancestry cluster had fewer N-insertions in productive TCRs than the approximately 700-donor mean. HLA typing was unavailable for some donors at each locus, so association tests used only the typed subset. In vitro tests confirmed that a few of the cytomegalovirus-associated TCR beta chains recognize cytomegalovirus antigens. A later analysis found that HLA-associated TCR beta chains were more clonally expanded and had lower generation probabilities than equally common non-associated chains. Most TCR sequences were seen in very few donors, while some public TCRs were found in many individuals. Several of the top co-occurrence clusters appeared to be linked to parvovirus B19, influenza, CMV and Epstein-Barr virus, according to a later analysis. Most CMV-associated TCR beta chains appeared to be HLA-restricted in a later analysis, and the HLA associations seemed to be driven largely by CMV exposure. Strong co-occurrence of HLA alleles, especially DR and DQ, made assigning TCR associations to individual alleles difficult. In an earlier analysis of approximately 590 of the donors, most TCR beta V segments appeared in productive rearrangements about 90% or about 30% of the time, broadly matching IMGT annotations.

This receptor was identified in a man younger than 40 in good health and CMV-seropositive. The material sequenced was PBMCs.

The DNA is TGTGCCAGCAGTACACGACAGGGGGCCGGGCAGTTCTTC. Translated, it reads CASSTRQGAGQFF. The chain uses TRBV6-5 and TRBJ2-1; TRBD1 matches 10 bases in the middle. The germline V gene supplies CDR1 MNHEY and CDR2 SVGAGI. V has 5 bases trimmed and J has 12 bases trimmed; junction bases matching no gene number 7. The CDR3, from cysteine to phenylalanine, totals 13 residues. This entry keeps only the CDR3 DNA: 39 bases, framed from base 1.